This T cell receptor beta chain derives from a study of technical replicates of blood from a few donors (dated by TCRdb to the late 2010s). Concerning this clone: The antigen this receptor binds is unknown. Base quality data are lacking; no much larger clone is found one base away.

The library came from the immunoSEQ multiplex PCR assay. In TCRdb, the immuneACCESS table is reduced to in-frame sequences with V and J assigned. These tables do not hold every clone; where another copy was compared, an unresolved V gene accounts for under half, and the others remain unexplained. The sample table shows about 100,000 clones, and roughly 95% are seen once. The ten largest clones represent about 0.24% of the sample. This receptor was taken from a human donor in good health. Sequencing was performed on T cells isolated from PBMCs.

The CDR3 region has the sequence CASSQGGGLSTNQPQHF. The nucleotide sequence reads TGCGCCAGCAGCCAAGGAGGGGGTTTGTCGACCAATCAGCCCCAGCATTTT. The chain is made from TRBV4-1 and TRBJ1-5; the best D guess is TRBD1, with 6 bases matching. The germline V gene gives CDR1 as MGHRA and CDR2 as YSYEKL. The cysteine opens and the phenylalanine closes a CDR3 of 17 amino acids. The read is trimmed to its CDR3 DNA, 51 bases read in frame from base 1. The germline ends are 16 bases apart after V is trimmed by 1 base and J by 3 bases.